The T cell receptor (beta chain) described here comes from a study of blood T cell repertoires in COVID-19. Study-wide context: In each case, the material was cDNA or gDNA derived from T cells, B-cell-depleted T cells, or PBMCs.

The table lists this clone with a count of one. V was pared by 6 bases and J by 1 base, with 21 bases between. Germline V gene lookup returns CDR1 MDHEN and CDR2 SYDVKM. This CDR3 is built from 17 residues. The data were produced by immunoSEQ multiplex PCR, yet TCRdb's version contains in-frame clones alone and is incomplete. In the table there are about 75,000 clones, 79% of which are singletons. The chain is built from TRBV28 and TRBJ1-1, with D perhaps TRBD1 (6 bases). Source material: peripheral blood. The clonotype was recovered from a woman aged 80 or over with active or convalescent COVID-19. The CDR3 DNA is TGTGCCAGCAGGCCACAGGGTTTGCGGAGGAGGAACACTGAAGCTTTCTTT. This encodes CASRPQGLRRRNTEAFF.